The present entry profiles one TCR beta chain with its context. The entry originates in a study of blood T cell repertoires in COVID-19. The CDR3 sequence is 12 residues long. Germline CDR1 reads SSHAT; CDR2 reads FNYEAQ (reference sequence). As handled by the study authors: The assay estimated nucleated cells by amplifying reference gene primers. Repertoires were generated with immunoSEQ multiplex PCR, while TCRdb's copy carries only in-frame clones and drops some. V and J calls and clone size are as listed in that table; D and trimming were resolved from the DNA. Altogether 220,000 or so clones are present, approximately 84% being singletons, with the ten largest covering under 2%.

The receptor's source is a woman over 75 with acute or convalescent COVID-19. This rearrangement joins TRBV7-7 to TRBJ2-2, with D possibly matching TRBD2 (6 bases). The sequencing input was peripheral blood. The CDR3 DNA reads as TGTGCTAGCGGACAAAACACCGGGGAGCTGTTTTTT. Translated, it gives CASGQNTGELFF.